What follows describes a single T cell receptor (beta chain). Its antigen is not identified. The sample belongs to a study of lymphopenia after photon versus proton radiotherapy. Overall study results and limits: Only patients who died were analyzed for survival; proton advantage is unproven. Post-nadir TCR diversity decline inversely tracked overall survival among those who died. Proton therapy kept repertoires fairly stable, unlike photons, which gained effector/memory cells.

V lost 7 bases and J lost 1, with 10 bases in between. The CDR3 loop spans 14 amino acids. The germline gives CDR1 LNHDA, CDR2 SQIVND (reference sequence). The assay was immunoSEQ multiplex PCR, and TCRdb's table has in-frame clones only and misses some. The table has 25,000 to 35,000 clones, 94% seen once. Sequencing was performed on peripheral blood, taken from a patient treated with photon-based radiotherapy. The source of this sequence is a woman in her 50s with cholangiocarcinoma. This chain links TRBV19 with TRBJ2-2; no reliable D call. CDR3 DNA sequence: TGTGCCAGTATCGCCGGTTGGAACACCGGGGAGCTGTTTTTT. Its translation: CASIAGWNTGELFF.